The clone carrying this TCR beta chain was counted a single time. Some clones are missing from TCRdb's copy, which holds only in-frame ones; the method was immunoSEQ multiplex PCR. The data contain 300,000 to 400,000 clones, 85% of them singletons. This CDR3 comprises 14 residues. Germline-derived CDR1 and CDR2 are GTSNPN and SVGIG (reference sequence). V was pared by 2 bases and J by 7 bases, with 6 bases of the junction left unmatched. The data were taken from a study of blood T cell repertoires in COVID-19. The chain has TRBV30 and TRBJ2-1; 9 positions match TRBD1. Sequenced material: PBMCs or T cells enriched from blood (not recorded which). The sequence was obtained from a woman in her 30s who had been exposed to COVID-19. CDR3 DNA: TGTGCCTGGAGTCAGGGACAGGGCTTGAATGAGCAGTTCTTC. Its protein product is CAWSQGQGLNEQFF.